The source of this TCR beta chain is a study of T cells in Graves' hyperthyroidism and ophthalmopathy. Overall study context: Peripheral blood was collected at initial diagnosis, before any treatment. Findings and caveats of the study: Blood also contained most expanded thyroid clonotypes above 0.001. In simple terms, a model built on 13 V-J features told ophthalmopathy apart from stable hyperthyroidism.

Researchers amplified the TCR beta CDR3 regions from RNA transcripts. The HTBI set primed first-round TCR CDR3 RT-PCR. TCRdb used MiXCR to reprocess the multiplex PCR reads, holding one entry per CDR3 protein. The data contain under 350,000 distinct CDR3 sequences, roughly an eighth of them singletons. The germline CDR1 and CDR2 sequences are MNHNS and SASEGT. Trimming left V 6 bases short and J 4 bases short, with 12 bases between. The CDR3 has 13 residues. Cells are PBMCs isolated from about 10 ml of fresh blood. There are many counts of this clonotype. The antigen remains unidentified. The source is a woman between 40 and 50 years old with Graves' ophthalmopathy. Sequences were obtained from blood. The chain carries TRBV6-1 and TRBJ1-2, with D possibly matching TRBD1 (6 bases). The CDR3 sequence is CASRLTGVYGYTF. CDR3 DNA sequence: TGTGCCAGCAGGTTGACAGGAGTCTATGGCTACACCTTC.